The TCR beta chain described here comes from a study of beta chain features in type 1 diabetes. The overall study: Over all samples combined, fewer than 140,000,000 sorted cells were examined.

Broader study findings: Moderate but significant shortening of TCRB CDR3s was recorded in all four CD4+ subsets from Type 1 diabetes patients. Patients and controls would be equally affected if PCR favored shorter templates. Still unanswered here is whether HLA type influences TCRB rearrangement.

Of the isolated RNA, all was reverse transcribed, and so the sequenced material was expressed TCRB transcripts. The assay was immunoSEQ multiplex PCR, and TCRdb's table has in-frame clones only and misses some. This sample has roughly 700,000 clones, with roughly an eighth found just once. Sorting based on CD45RO/CCR7/CD25/CD127/CD95/CD27 separated CD4+ naive, central memory, regulatory and stem cell-like memory cells. In the case of this clone: Its specificity is unknown.

Material: naive CD4+ T cells from blood. This TCR was sampled from a man between 18 and 29 years old with type 1 diabetes.

CDR3 bases: TGCAGCGCCCCAAGTAGCGCGGCTAGCACAGATACGCAGTATTTT. Translating gives CSAPSSAASTDTQYF. The rearrangement joins TRBV29-1 to TRBJ2-3; D perhaps matches TRBD2 (5 bases). Looked up from germline, CDR1 is SQVTM and CDR2 is ANQGSEA. The ends were cut back, 7 bases at V and 0 bases at J, with 17 bases in the middle. CDR3 length: 15 residues.